This entry concerns a single T cell receptor beta chain. The target of this receptor is not known. Base qualities were left out, and no much larger clone turns up one base away. There are 19 amino acids in the CDR3, from cysteine to phenylalanine inclusive. Here the CDR3 DNA is all that survives: 57 bases in frame from base 1. The germline V gene (reference sequence) specifies MNHEY as CDR1 and SMNVEV as CDR2. V is trimmed back by 6 bases and J by 2 bases, and the junction contains 14 bases that no gene match accounts for. Library generation was performed with the immunoSEQ multiplex PCR assay. For the multiplex PCR, a mixture combining 60 forward primers for TCR Vbeta segments and 13 reverse primers for TCR Jbeta segments was used. The CDR3 region of rearranged TCR beta genes was amplified from genomic DNA with a multiplex PCR assay. The Illumina HiSeq System was used to sequence the amplified TCR beta libraries as 87-base-pair reads. Per the authors' processing: In a later analysis, around 80 million unique TCR beta chains were counted across the approximately 640 repertoires, and roughly 11 million of these chains were shared by at least two donors. To remove PCR and sequencing errors, raw reads were error-corrected and collapsed into unique sequences using a nearest-neighbor algorithm that merged closely related sequences. CDR3 sequences were aligned to IMGT reference sequences to assign V, D and J gene segments. For a sequence to be retained, at least a six-nucleotide match to both a V gene segment and a J gene segment was required. A rearrangement counted as productive if the CDR3 had no stop codons and remained in frame with V and J, and every other rearrangement counted as non-productive. CDR3 was defined according to IMGT convention as the region running from the second conserved V-encoded cysteine to the conserved J-encoded phenylalanine. Sequences without an unambiguous match to a single V gene segment were excluded from the earlier analysis of about 630 of the donors. In an earlier analysis of approximately 610 of the donors, V segments were called functional above 56.7% productive rearrangements and were called segregating when the between-donor standard deviation exceeded 5%. A statistical classification framework was developed to diagnose cytomegalovirus status using the catalog of TCR beta chain sequences. A later analysis assigned V and J genes by comparing TCR nucleotide sequences with IMGT/GENE-DB human TR gene sequences. In a later analysis, CDR3 sequences and most-parsimonious VDJ recombination scenarios were assigned using the TCRdist pipeline. In a later analysis, each TCR beta chain was defined by its CDR3 amino acid sequence together with its V-gene family, and reads without a unique V-gene family were excluded. As a way to deal with suspected cross-contamination and a sequencing artifact, a later analysis dropped hundreds of nucleotide sequences that were highly shared and had low generation probability. For each public chain, a later analysis derived a clonal expansion index from normalized ranks of inferred template counts within each repertoire. Generation probabilities in a later analysis came from a VDJ recombination model fitted to out-of-frame rearrangements, and those results were checked against IGoR. Hypergeometric tests were used in a later analysis to score TCR-TCR, TCR-HLA and TCR-CMV co-occurrence, with a repertoire-size bias correction applied to the TCR pairs. To estimate false discovery rates, a later analysis permuted the HLA or CMV assignments 20 times. In a later analysis, co-occurring TCRs were grouped with DBSCAN, and TCRdist sequence similarity was added when clustering was performed within HLA-allele-positive subsets. Co-occurrence clustering excluded repertoires with fewer than 30,000 or more than 120,000 public chains, plus five with anomalous nucleotide sharing. The clones in this table, taken by TCRdb from immuneACCESS, are in-frame only. Not every clone is retained; where verified, under half of the shortfall comes from an unresolved V gene, and the cause of the rest is unknown. The V and J calls and clone size were taken over from that table, and D and trimming were inferred from the DNA. The sample records 75,000 to 90,000 clones, approximately 80% of which are singletons. The leading ten clones occupy 2.5% to 4% of the sample.

The cohort comprised under 700 healthy bone marrow donors. At the time of sampling, every cohort member was nominally healthy, though immune exposures that went unrecorded were likely present. The donor was CMV seronegative and belonged to the group of roughly 330 seronegative cohort members. Each donor provided a peripheral blood sample, and peripheral blood mononuclear cells were used for TCR beta sequencing. The Qiagen DNeasy Blood Extraction Kit was used to extract genomic DNA from the blood cell samples. The record originates from a study of cytomegalovirus exposure and HLA in healthy donors (dated by TCRdb to about 2017). Regarding the research as a whole: An earlier analysis of some 500 of the donors reported approximately 300 Gb of sequence data and some 120 million unique TCR beta sequences from about 180 million T cells. An early release covering 550 to 650 HLA-typed donors comprised about 300 gigabases of sequencing data and 85 million or so unique TCR sequences. Of the 350 to 400 genotyped donors, about 80% fell in the genetic ancestry cluster associated with self-reported Caucasian donors. The study aimed to test whether signatures of past pathogen exposure could be identified by cataloging public T cell receptors. Using immunosequencing, the study profiled T cell repertoires from about 650 subjects and related those repertoires to cytomegalovirus serostatus. A separate validation cohort of over 95 different subjects was used in addition to the roughly 720-subject first cohort. The study combined high-throughput TCR immunosequencing, statistical association of individual TCRs with disease status, and machine learning to predict cytomegalovirus infection status. A later analysis re-analyzed previously published TCR beta repertoires from approximately 670 donors and added high-resolution HLA genotyping to study TCR occurrence patterns. Rather than drawing on any new phenotypic data, the later analysis identified candidate immune exposures from TCR beta sequences and the way those sequences occurred across donors. An earlier analysis of 587 of the donors used high-throughput TCR beta sequencing to judge whether each TCR beta V gene segment behaved as functional or pseudogenic. Donor age, sex, ethnicity and CMV serostatus were collected together with the repertoire data. A later genetic analysis took genome-wide SNP genotypes for about three fifths of the 666 donors and used that subset as a discovery cohort. Every discovery cohort repertoire had been produced on one sequencing platform. HLA typing included class I and class II loci at four-digit resolution. Typing coverage differed by locus: A, B, C, DRB1 and DQB1 were typed in roughly 629-640 donors, DQA1 in 522, DPA1 in 606, and DPB1 in 472. A handful of DR-DQ haplotypes were handled as single units for association and clustering because linkage in the cohort was strong. Among 398 genotyped donors of the cohort, an average of about 240,000 unique TCR beta nucleotide sequences were sequenced per donor, roughly a sixth of them non-productive.

Broader findings and caveats from the paper: A later analysis found that most CMV-associated TCR beta chains appeared HLA-restricted, with HLA associations seemingly driven largely by CMV exposure. In a later genetic analysis, a missense DCLRE1C variant was associated with V-gene and J-gene trimming of TCR beta chains, and the association was replicated in an independent cohort. Correlated functional status among segregating V segments might be attributable to linkage disequilibrium, but an unknown experimental factor could not be ruled out. A later analysis found that TCR association rates varied across HLA loci, with DRB1 alleles showing the most associated TCRs and HLA-C alleles the fewest. The sequencing pipeline was judged likely to have produced a cluster of highly shared sequence variants as a technical artifact. Immune exposure information for the cohort was limited to CMV serostatus. Some IMGT-functional V segments, including TRBV6-2 and TRBV6-3, could not be distinguished by the 87-base-pair reads and were therefore excluded. Most TCR sequences were seen in very few donors, while some public TCRs were found in many individuals. The study gave a list of 150 to 200 TCR beta chains associated with cytomegalovirus. Three of the identified cytomegalovirus-associated TCR beta chains were confirmed in vitro to be specific for cytomegalovirus antigens. A later analysis found that HLA-associated TCR beta chains were more clonally expanded and had lower generation probabilities than equally common non-associated chains. A later analysis associated about 17,000 TCR beta sequences with specific HLA alleles at a false discovery rate of 0.05. Strong co-occurrence of HLA alleles, especially DR and DQ, made assigning TCR associations to individual alleles difficult. In this cohort, only TCR beta chains were sequenced, and detectable features were limited by the absence of alpha or paired-chain data. A further reported finding was that TCR beta sequences accurately predicted the HLA-A and HLA-B alleles for most subjects in the first cohort. The classifier was reported to diagnose cytomegalovirus status with high specificity and sensitivity in both the original cohort and the validation cohort. Because HLA typing was missing for some donors at each locus, association tests included only the typed subset. Roughly uniform sequencing depth across donors was assumed in presence/absence analyses, although this assumption may not hold. In an earlier analysis of roughly 560 of the donors, most TCR beta V segments were observed in productive rearrangements about 87% or about 30% of the time, broadly matching IMGT annotations. A later analysis reported that several top co-occurrence clusters appeared linked to parvovirus B19, influenza, CMV and Epstein-Barr virus. Because counts were too low, more than 15 rarely observed V segments, including chromosome 9 orphons, were excluded from the earlier analysis of 587 of the donors. According to a later genetic analysis, donors in an Asian-associated ancestry cluster had fewer N-insertions in productive TCRs than the approximately 710-donor mean. The authors suggested that the approach could potentially be generalized to other disease states and immunological phenotypes.

The sequence came from a man aged 50 to 60 in good health and CMV-seronegative. Source material: PBMCs. Recombination linked TRBV27 to TRBJ2-2; 11 bases in the middle match TRBD2. The CDR3: CASRPSRASGGFNTGELFF. The DNA sequence is TGTGCCAGCAGACCCTCCCGGGCTAGCGGGGGGTTTAACACCGGGGAGCTGTTTTTT.